This T cell receptor beta chain was sequenced during a study of cytomegalovirus exposure and HLA in healthy donors. The primer mix had 60 Vbeta and 13 Jbeta primers. Using immunoSEQ multiplex PCR, the repertoire was profiled, and TCRdb retains in-frame clones only, with some absent. Found here are roughly 160,000 clones, about four fifths of them singletons; the top ten hold under 0.4%. The CDR3 runs to 15 residues. The germline V gene has CDR1 MGHDK and CDR2 SYGVNS. Trimming took 4 bases from V and 6 from J, leaving 15 bases between them. The chain is built from TRBV25-1 and TRBJ1-4; D is unclear. The sequence was obtained from a boy aged 2 to 10 in good health and CMV-seronegative. Sequencing used PBMCs. Here the CDR3 DNA reads TGTGCCAGCAGTGCCCGACGCTCACGGGATGAAAAACTGTTTTTT. Translating gives CASSARRSRDEKLFF.